The 27 T cell receptor beta chains presented below share a single source sample, sequenced in a study of patients and donors after allogeneic stem cell transplantation. MiXCR was run by TCRdb on the RT-PCR reads, yielding one entry per CDR3 protein. The sample contains some 960,000 distinct CDR3 sequences, about a sixth of which appear only once. The sequenced material came from blood, either unsorted or a sorted T cell fraction (not recorded which). The receptors come from a human donor who was either an allogeneic HSCT recipient or a stem cell or donor lymphocyte infusion donor (not recorded which). It is not recorded whose cells these are; they may come from a transplant donor.

The chain carries TRBV5-1 and TRBJ2-7; TRBD1 agrees at 9 bases. The V and J ends lost 4 bases and 1 base, in that order; junction bases with no gene match: 9. Germline V gives CDR1 SGHRS, CDR2 YFSETQ. This CDR3 has 16 residues. The CDR3 DNA sequence: TGCGCCAGCAGCCAAAACACAGGGGGCCAATCCTACGAGCAGTACTTC. This codes for CASSQNTGGQSYEQYF. Using reference TRBV5-1 and TRBJ2-7 for the parts outside the CDR3, the full variable domain is KAGVTQTPRYLIKTRGQQVTLSCSPISGHRSVSWYQQTPGQGLQFLFEYFSETQRNKGNFPGRFSGRQFSNSRSEMNVSTLELGDSALYLCASSQNTGGQSYEQYFGPGTRLTVT.

This clonotype was detected only a few times. V and J are TRBV4-2 and TRBJ2-3, with 11 bases that match TRBD2. The CDR3 length is 16 residues. The germline CDR1 and CDR2 sequences are LGHNA and YNFKEQ. Trimming at V came to 0 bases and at J to 5 bases, leaving 4 bases not matched to a gene. The CDR3 region is CASSQDTSGSQDTQYF. The CDR3 DNA reads as TGTGCCAGCAGCCAAGATACTAGCGGGAGCCAAGATACGCAGTATTTT.

This clonotype was recorded only once. J is TRBJ2-1 and V is TRBV20-1; 8 bases agree with TRBD2. V trimming: 6 bases; J trimming: 0 bases; junction bases outside the gene matches: 10. The CDR3 extends over 16 amino acids. The germline CDR1 and CDR2 sequences are DFQATT and SNEGSKA (reference sequence). The CDR3 bases are TGCAGTGCCCACCCAGGGACTAGGTACTCCTACAATGAGCAGTTCTTC. It is translated as CSAHPGTRYSYNEQFF.

The chain is built from TRBV5-1 and TRBJ1-1; D is unresolved. In germline, CDR1 is SGHRS, CDR2 YFSETQ. This CDR3 is 15 amino acids long. The germline V and J ends were trimmed by 4 bases and 0 bases, with 13 bases remaining between them. In DNA form, the CDR3 reads TGCGCCAGCAGCACCTACAGCCAAATGAACACTGAAGCTTTCTTT. Amino acid sequence: CASSTYSQMNTEAFF.

This clonotype has only a few counts. The J gene is TRBJ2-1, the V gene TRBV29-1; D is tentatively TRBD1 or TRBD2 (5 bases each). CDR1 and CDR2 (germline): SQVTM, ANQGSEA. V lost 7 bases to trimming and J lost 8 bases, with 15 bases between them. CDR3 size: 12 residues. CDR3 amino acids: CSAGTGVDEQFF. CDR3 coding DNA: TGCAGCGCCGGGACCGGGGTGGATGAGCAGTTCTTC.

The V gene is TRBV9, the J gene TRBJ2-3; 7 bases match TRBD2. CDR1 is SGDLS, CDR2 YYNGEE, per germline. With V trimmed by 0 bases and J by 5 bases, 9 bases remained unmatched. The CDR3 has 16 residues. CDR3 loop: CASSVAGWERGDTQYF. CDR3 sequence (DNA): TGTGCCAGCAGCGTAGCTGGGTGGGAGCGGGGAGATACGCAGTATTTT.

The sample holds a few counts of this clonotype. The chain has TRBV12-3 or TRBV12-4 and TRBJ2-3, with D perhaps matching TRBD2 (5 bases). The CDR3 has 11 amino acids. Trimming took off 11 bases at V and 0 bases at J, with 6 bases between the two ends. The DNA for the CDR3 is TGTGCCGGCGGGAGCACAGATACGCAGTATTTT. It encodes CAGGSTDTQYF.

This clonotype was found a few times. This chain connects TRBV29-1 to TRBJ1-2; 7 bases are shared with TRBD1. The CDR3 covers 16 residues. The germline V gene has CDR1 SQVTM and CDR2 ANQGSEA. V was pared by 2 bases and J by 1 base, with 10 bases of the junction left unmatched. The CDR3 reads CSVESPRGVFNYGYTF. CDR3 bases: TGCAGCGTTGAATCTCCCAGGGGGGTATTTAACTATGGCTACACCTTC. Full variable domain (rest looked up from reference TRBV29-1 and TRBJ1-2): SAVISQKPSRDICQRGTSLTIQCQVDSQVTMMFWYRQQPGQSLTLIATANQGSEATYESGFVIDKFPISRPNLTFSTLTVSNMSPEDSSIYLCSVESPRGVFNYGYTFGSGTRLTVV.

This clonotype appeared a few times. This chain uses TRBV25-1 with TRBJ1-1; perhaps TRBD1 as D (5 bases). Trimming took 3 bases from V and 3 from J, leaving 14 bases between them. The CDR3 length is 15 residues. Germline CDR1 is MGHDK and CDR2 is SYGVNS. The chain's CDR3 is CASSDPAGGDTEAFF. The DNA for the CDR3 is TGTGCCAGCAGTGACCCCGCCGGGGGTGACACTGAAGCTTTCTTT.

The rearrangement uses TRBV2 and TRBJ2-7, with 8 bases identical to TRBD2. The CDR3 consists of 14 residues. Trimming removed 7 bases from V and 1 base from J; junction bases left unmatched: 6. Germline CDR1 and CDR2: SNHLY and FYNNEI. The DNA for the CDR3 is TGTGCCAGCACCGACCGGGGGGGATCCTACGAGCAGTACTTC. It is translated as CASTDRGGSYEQYF.

The chain joins TRBV18 to TRBJ2-5, with D possibly matching TRBD1 (6 bases). The CDR3 has 16 residues. Germline values: CDR1 KGHSH, CDR2 LQKENI. The V and J ends lost 0 bases and 2 bases respectively, with 13 bases between them. The CDR3 protein is CASSPPAQGRQETQYF. CDR3 coding DNA: TGTGCCAGCTCACCACCGGCGCAGGGGCGGCAAGAGACCCAGTACTTC.

V and J are TRBV4-2 and TRBJ2-7, with 9 bases aligning to TRBD2. This CDR3 contains 16 residues. Germline CDR1 is LGHNA and CDR2 is YNFKEQ. After removal of 3 bases from V and 0 bases from J, the junction contained 6 bases not matched to a gene. The CDR3 reads CASSHGLAGSSYEQYF. The CDR3 coding sequence is TGTGCCAGCAGCCACGGTCTAGCGGGGAGCTCCTACGAGCAGTACTTC.

This clonotype was found a few times. The chain combines TRBV3-1 with TRBJ1-3; the D is unclear. Germline CDR1 is LGHDT and CDR2 is YNNKEL (reference sequence). CDR3 length equals 13 residues. Between the trimmed V and J ends, which lost 0 bases and 9 bases, there was a span of 9 bases. CDR3 sequence: CASSQDNPGTIYF. CDR3 nucleotides: TGTGCCAGCAGCCAAGATAACCCAGGCACCATATATTTT. Complete variable domain (other parts from reference TRBV3-1 and TRBJ1-3): DTAVSQTPKYLVTQMGNDKSIKCEQNLGHDTMYWYKQDSKKFLKIMFSYNNKELIINETVPNRFSPKSPDKAHLNLHINSLELGDSAVYFCASSQDNPGTIYFGEGSWLTVV.

This clonotype was seen more than once but under ten times. This chain joins TRBV3-1 and TRBJ2-3, with TRBD2 matching 12 bases. This CDR3 spans 17 amino acids. Per germline, CDR1 LGHDT and CDR2 YNNKEL (reference sequence). V gave up 4 bases and J gave up 2 bases; unmatched junction bases: 7. The CDR3 region has the DNA TGTGCCAGCAGCCCTAGGACTAGCGGGACCCCCACAGATACGCAGTATTTT. Encoded protein: CASSPRTSGTPTDTQYF.

The rearrangement links TRBV3-1 to TRBJ2-1; tentative D call: TRBD1 (5 bases). Per the germline V gene, CDR1 is LGHDT and CDR2 is YNNKEL (reference sequence). The CDR3 consists of 16 residues. V lost 1 base to trimming and J lost 8 bases, with 18 bases between them. The CDR3 region has the DNA TGTGCCAGCAGCCAAGGACGGCGGTCCCTAGGGGATGAGCAGTTCTTC. This encodes CASSQGRRSLGDEQFF.

This clonotype was observed a handful of times. As DNA, the CDR3 is TGTGCCAGCAGTTTAGGGGTTTGGCAGGGGATAGATACGCAGTATTTT. Its protein is CASSLGVWQGIDTQYF. This chain connects TRBV12-3 or TRBV12-4 to TRBJ2-3, with a possible D match to TRBD1 (6 bases). V dropped 1 base and J dropped 5 bases, with 16 bases sitting between them. This CDR3 contains 16 residues.

The chain combines TRBV5-1 with TRBJ2-5; 7 bases are a match to TRBD1. Trimming at V came to 2 bases and at J to 5 bases, leaving 12 bases not matched to a gene. Germline V gene data show CDR1 as SGHRS and CDR2 as YFSETQ. The CDR3 runs to 16 residues. As DNA, the CDR3 is TGCGCCAGCAGCTTCCCCCGGGACAGCCTAAGGGAGACCCAGTACTTC. It yields the protein CASSFPRDSLRETQYF.

The rearrangement joins TRBV20-1 to TRBJ1-4; D remains ambiguous. In germline, CDR1 is DFQATT, CDR2 SNEGSKA (reference sequence). V was clipped by 6 bases and J by 0 bases, with 8 bases between them. CDR3 length: 13 residues. This CDR3 reads CSAPFATNEKLFF. The CDR3 region has the DNA TGCAGTGCCCCGTTTGCAACTAATGAAAAACTGTTTTTT.

The CDR3 here is CSAADRAGQPQHF. The CDR3 DNA is TGCAGTGCTGCGGACAGGGCCGGGCAGCCCCAGCATTTT. The chain is built from TRBV20-1 and TRBJ1-5; 8 bases map to TRBD1. Trimming cost V 5 bases and J 7 bases; bases outside gene matches: 7. This CDR3 comprises 13 residues. Looked up from germline, CDR1 is DFQATT and CDR2 is SNEGSKA (reference sequence).

This clonotype was picked up a small number of times. The junction differs from germline at one of its ends, possibly a read error. The CDR3 sequence is CASSQERLAGGVWHF. CDR3 DNA sequence: TGTGCCAGCAGCCAAGAAAGACTAGCGGGAGGAGTTTGGCACTTC. V is TRBV4-2 and J is TRBJ2-4; the match to TRBD2 covers 13 bases. Germline V gene lookup returns CDR1 LGHNA and CDR2 YNFKEQ. This CDR3 region has 15 residues.

The sample holds many counts of this clonotype. This chain joins TRBV12-3 or TRBV12-4 and TRBJ1-2; a possible D gene is TRBD1 (6 bases). The V and J ends lost 6 bases and 8 bases respectively, with 10 bases between them. The CDR3 runs 11 residues. The CDR3 loop is CASSDRPGYTF. The CDR3 DNA reads TGTGCCAGCAGCGACAGGCCGGGCTACACCTTC.

This clonotype turned up a few times. The chain employs TRBV4-1 and TRBJ1-1; no clear D. This CDR3 has 14 residues. Trimming cost V 1 base and J 11 bases, with 17 bases left between them. In germline, CDR1 is MGHRA, CDR2 YSYEKL. The chain's CDR3 is CASSQGYKTGDAFF. The CDR3 nucleotides are TGCGCCAGCAGCCAAGGGTACAAGACTGGGGATGCTTTCTTT.

This clonotype was found many times. V gene TRBV7-9 combines with J gene TRBJ2-5; D unclear. Trimming took 2 bases from V and 0 from J, leaving 7 bases between them. Germline V gene sequence: CDR1 SEHNR, CDR2 FQNEAQ (reference sequence). This CDR3 has 14 amino acids. CDR3 residues: CASSLLANQETQYF. DNA of the CDR3: TGTGCCAGCAGCTTACTTGCCAACCAAGAGACCCAGTACTTC. The full variable domain, completed using reference TRBV7-9 and TRBJ2-5, is DTGVSQNPRHKITKRGQNVTFRCDPISEHNRLYWYRQTLGQGPEFLTYFQNEAQLEKSRLLSDRFSAERPKGSFSTLEIQRTEQGDSAMYLCASSLLANQETQYFGPGTRLLVL.

The chain couples TRBV29-1 to TRBJ2-7, with 7 positions matching TRBD2. The CDR3 contains 14 residues. V shed 3 bases, J shed 3 bases, and the junction held 8 bases outside the gene matches. The germline V gene has CDR1 SQVTM and CDR2 ANQGSEA. The chain's CDR3 is CSVDASGRDYEQYF. The CDR3 DNA reads as TGCAGCGTTGACGCGTCAGGGAGGGACTACGAGCAGTACTTC.

This clonotype turned up a few times. The chain uses TRBV6-2 or TRBV6-3 and TRBJ1-1, with a possible D match to TRBD1 (5 bases). CDR3 size: 13 residues. Germline V gene sequence: CDR1 MNHEY, CDR2 SVGEGT. The V gene lost 5 bases and the J gene lost 4 bases, with 11 bases spanning the gap. DNA for the CDR3: TGTGCCAGCAGTCGAACAGGCCTCACTGAAGCTTTCTTT. It codes for CASSRTGLTEAFF.

The chain carries TRBV5-1 and TRBJ2-7; 13 bases match TRBD2. The CDR3 runs 15 residues. Germline V gene lookup returns CDR1 SGHRS and CDR2 YFSETQ. The trim removed 4 bases at V and 5 bases at J, leaving 6 bases unmatched. Here the CDR3 DNA reads TGCGCCAGCAGCCTAGGACTAGCGGGAGAGGACGAGCAGTACTTC. Encoded protein: CASSLGLAGEDEQYF. Full variable domain (rest looked up from reference TRBV5-1 and TRBJ2-7): KAGVTQTPRYLIKTRGQQVTLSCSPISGHRSVSWYQQTPGQGLQFLFEYFSETQRNKGNFPGRFSGRQFSNSRSEMNVSTLELGDSALYLCASSLGLAGEDEQYFGPGTRLTVT.

This clonotype was counted only a few times. The chain has TRBV5-6 and TRBJ1-1; 11 nucleotides align to TRBD1. The V gene's germline CDR1 is SGHDT and CDR2 YYEEEE. The junction had 5 bases not matched to a gene; V was cut back by 5 bases and J by 5 bases. There are 14 residues in the CDR3. In nucleotides, the CDR3 is TGTGCCAGCAGGCGGACAGGGGGCAAGACTGAAGCTTTCTTT. Residues: CASRRTGGKTEAFF.